This T cell receptor (beta chain) was profiled in a study of human T cells and chemical hapten exposure. Time point meaning: patch test 1, 2 weeks after DPC sensitization. As for treatment: therapeutic diphenylcyclopropenone sensitization with weekly scalp DPC. This clonotype was counted only a few times. Its antigen is as yet unknown. The CDR3 sequence is 13 residues long. The V and J ends lost 0 bases and 0 bases respectively, with 5 bases between them. CDR1 and CDR2 from the germline V gene are GTSNPN and SVGIG (reference sequence). Study-wide results and limits: The donor cohort had alopecia, so its immune response may not match that of healthy people. The number of TCRs over 1 in 1000 frequency stayed unchanged after DPC. Clustering by CDR3 similarity yielded significantly more large clusters from expanded TCRs than controls.

TCRdb re-analysed the RACE reads in MiXCR, keeping a single row per CDR3 protein. Of about 82,000 distinct CDR3 sequences in the sample, about 10% are singletons; the top ten hold roughly 4.2%. This chain joins TRBV30 and TRBJ1-1; D call uncertain. The sequence came from a woman between 50 and 59 years old with alopecia areata. Some clones in this sample may be carry-over from other donors' samples. The input for sequencing was whole blood, taken in connection with sensitization to the hapten diphenylcyclopropenone (DPC). The CDR3 sequence: CAWSVGVNTEAFF. The DNA for the CDR3 is TGTGCCTGGAGTGTTGGTGTGAACACTGAAGCTTTCTTT.